This paragraph reports one T cell receptor beta chain. The data belong to a study of T cells in Graves' hyperthyroidism and ophthalmopathy. Researchers amplified the TCR beta CDR3 regions from RNA transcripts. When the TCR CDR3 underwent first-round RT-PCR, the HTBI primer set was used. A single record per CDR3 protein comes from TCRdb applying MiXCR to the multiplex PCR reads. The table has approximately 370,000 distinct CDR3 sequences, 17% seen once. V was clipped by 6 bases and J by 2 bases; unmatched bases: 9. The CDR3 has 15 amino acids. Thyroid ultrasound and orbital computed tomography, with clinical symptoms and serum thyroxine and TRAb, informed diagnoses.

The V and J genes are TRBV12-3 or TRBV12-4 and TRBJ2-7; 8 positions match TRBD2. Source material: blood. This receptor was taken from a woman aged 30 to 39 with Graves' hyperthyroidism that later progressed to Graves' ophthalmopathy. The CDR3 sequence is CASSQTSGVPYEQYF. The CDR3 DNA reads as TGTGCCAGCAGCCAAACTAGCGGAGTACCCTACGAGCAGTACTTC.